This TCR beta chain was found in a study of blood T cell repertoires in COVID-19 (dated by TCRdb to 2019 to 2021). Study-wide context: Samples covering the acute and convalescent phases of COVID-19 were provided by collaborators in the United States, Italy and Spain. The repertoires were released in a freely available public database meant as a resource for research on the immune response to SARS-CoV-2. The prospective study material was composed of cDNA or gDNA derived from T cells, B-cell-depleted T cells, or PBMCs. Deeply sampled blood TCRbeta repertoires from subjects exposed to, actively infected with, or recovered from COVID-19 were included in the dataset. Sample metadata almost always included a de-identified subject ID, COVID-19 status, age in years and sex. Where HLA class I and class II types were available, the types were taken from metadata supplied by the sample provider, not from assay-based typing. Samples came from the ongoing ImmuneRACE study (first 160 participants) plus 1,254 subjects from 6 global collaborators. The study at large found these results: How much clinical and demographic metadata was included differed by source and by participant, and the metadata was provided uncurated.

The CDR3 goes from the cysteine to the phenylalanine over 14 residues. Only the CDR3 part of the read is kept: 42 bases, read in frame from the first base. CDR1 and CDR2, looked up from the germline V gene, are SGHRS and YFSETQ. V loses 4 bases of germline sequence and J loses 7 bases, and the interval between the two ends is 14 bases. TCRbeta CDR3 regions were amplified from genomic DNA by means of the immunoSEQ Assay, a bias-controlled multiplex PCR. On the authors' methods: The number of nucleated cells in each sample was estimated by amplification of reference gene primers within the assay. To quantify the absolute abundance of each unique TCRbeta CDR3 rearrangement, sequence reads were collapsed and filtered. For each sample, productive Simpson clonality was calculated as the square root of Simpson's diversity index across productive rearrangements. Drawn from immuneACCESS, this table holds only the in-frame rearrangements with V and J called that TCRdb kept. Clones are partly lost; checked studies trace under half to an unresolved V gene and leave the rest unexplained. D and trimming were read from the DNA, whereas the V and J calls and clone size are those reported in that table. In this sample the table shows approximately 200,000 clones, 85% to 90% of which occur a single time. 4.4% of the sample goes to the ten largest clones.

As concerns this clone: Its antigen specificity is not known. No much larger clone exists at a distance of one base, and base qualities are not known.

Whole blood was collected in K2EDTA tubes by collaborating institutions according to the institutions' own protocols. For TCRbeta analysis, collaborator samples were shipped as frozen whole blood, as isolated PBMCs, or as DNA extracted from either sample type. The rearranged chain carries TRBV5-1 and TRBJ1-4; the D gene cannot be resolved reliably. The sample was peripheral blood. The clonotype comes from a man aged 50 or older with acute or convalescent COVID-19. Here the CDR3 is given as CASSDGQAGEKLFF. The DNA is as follows: TGCGCCAGCAGCGACGGCCAAGCGGGTGAAAAACTGTTTTTT.